This T cell receptor (beta chain) originates from a study of cytomegalovirus exposure and HLA in healthy donors. Each donor's status was that of a healthy bone marrow donor. Findings of the study overall: Analysis was carried out at a later point, and it linked a missense DCLRE1C variant to TCR beta V- and J-gene trimming. It was reported that TCR beta sequences correctly inferred the HLA-A and HLA-B alleles for most subjects. Researchers left out some V segments, among them TRBV6-2 and TRBV6-3, as indistinguishable.

PCR was performed using 60 Vbeta and 13 Jbeta primers. TCRdb's copy holds only in-frame clones and misses some; the assay was immunoSEQ multiplex PCR. The table shows under 150,000 clones, with around 75% occurring only once. Points on this clone: What it recognizes is unknown.

J lost 0 bases, V lost 5 bases, and 7 bases had no gene match. The CDR3 contains 14 residues. Germline CDR1 is GTSNPN and CDR2 is SVGIG (reference sequence). The sample consisted of PBMCs. The chain employs TRBV30 and TRBJ2-7; 7 bases agree with TRBD2. The sequence derives from a man between 60 and 75 years old in good health and CMV-seronegative. The CDR3 reads CAWQTAGLSYEQYF. CDR3 nucleotides: TGTGCCTGGCAGACAGCGGGACTCTCCTACGAGCAGTACTTC.